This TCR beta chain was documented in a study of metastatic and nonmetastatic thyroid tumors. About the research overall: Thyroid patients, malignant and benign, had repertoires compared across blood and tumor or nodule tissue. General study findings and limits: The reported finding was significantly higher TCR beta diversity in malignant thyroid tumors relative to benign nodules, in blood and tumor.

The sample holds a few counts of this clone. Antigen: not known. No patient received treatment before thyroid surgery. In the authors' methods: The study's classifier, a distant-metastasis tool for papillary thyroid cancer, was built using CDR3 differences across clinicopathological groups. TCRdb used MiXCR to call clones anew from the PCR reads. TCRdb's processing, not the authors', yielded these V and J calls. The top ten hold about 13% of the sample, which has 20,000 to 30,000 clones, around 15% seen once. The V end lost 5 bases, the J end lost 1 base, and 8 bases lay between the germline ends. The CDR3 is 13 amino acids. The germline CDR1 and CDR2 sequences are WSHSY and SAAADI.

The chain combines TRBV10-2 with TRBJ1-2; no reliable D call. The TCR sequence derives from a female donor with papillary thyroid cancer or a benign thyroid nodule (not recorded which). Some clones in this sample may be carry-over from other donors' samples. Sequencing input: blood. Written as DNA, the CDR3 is TGCGCCAGCAGTCTAGGATTTAACTATGGCTACACCTTC. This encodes CASSLGFNYGYTF.